This T cell receptor beta chain was found in a study of cytomegalovirus exposure and HLA in healthy donors. Overall study results and limits: Most TCR sequences were rare, but some public TCRs occurred in many donors. The authors listed 150 to 200 TCR beta chains as cytomegalovirus-associated.

CDR1 is KGHSH, CDR2 LQKENI, per germline. The V end lost 7 bases, the J end lost 7 bases, and 22 bases lay between the germline ends. This CDR3 is built from 16 residues. In the case of this clone: The antigen remains unidentified.

The protocol was immunoSEQ multiplex PCR, while the TCRdb copy is restricted to in-frame clones and leaves out a portion. Of 57,000 or so clones listed, about 93% are singletons. The receptor's source is a man aged 18 to 29 in good health and CMV-seronegative. The sequencing input was PBMCs. The rearrangement uses TRBV18 and TRBJ2-2; D possibly corresponds to TRBD1 (5 bases). Here the CDR3 DNA reads TGTGCCAGCTTACACCAGGACACCACCCAGGGCGGGGAGCTGTTTTTT. Translating gives CASLHQDTTQGGELFF.